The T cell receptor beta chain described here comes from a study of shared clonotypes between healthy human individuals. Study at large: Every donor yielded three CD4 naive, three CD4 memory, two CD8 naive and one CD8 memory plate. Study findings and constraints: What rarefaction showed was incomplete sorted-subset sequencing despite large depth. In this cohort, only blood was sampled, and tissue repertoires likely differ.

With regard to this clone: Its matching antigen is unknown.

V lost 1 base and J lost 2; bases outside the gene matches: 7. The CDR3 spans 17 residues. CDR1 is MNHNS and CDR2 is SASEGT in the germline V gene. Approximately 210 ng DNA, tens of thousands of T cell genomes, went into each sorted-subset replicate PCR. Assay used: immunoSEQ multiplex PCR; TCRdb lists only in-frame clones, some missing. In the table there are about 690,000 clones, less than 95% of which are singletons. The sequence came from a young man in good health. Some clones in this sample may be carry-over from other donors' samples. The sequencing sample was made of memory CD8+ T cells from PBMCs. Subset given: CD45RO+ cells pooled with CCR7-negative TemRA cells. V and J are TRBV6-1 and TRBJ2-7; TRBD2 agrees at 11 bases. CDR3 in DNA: TGTGCCAGCAGTGAAGAAGACCCTAGCGGGAGGCCCTACGAGCAGTACTTC. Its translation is CASSEEDPSGRPYEQYF.